This entry is about one TCR delta chain. This clone was counted only a few times. Its antigen specificity is not known. The protein that TCRdb holds for this DNA derives from a much larger clone and differs from the translated DNA at residue 17, which likely indicates a read error; the protein shown here is translated from the DNA. The record originates from a study of γδ T cells in repeated Plasmodium falciparum infection (dated by TCRdb to the early 2020s). About the investigation overall: Malian children exposed to intense seasonal malaria transmission were enrolled in the natural-infection arm and compared with Australian children matched for age and gender. Four controlled human malaria infections were administered to five malaria-naive U.S. adults over approximately 580 days by bites from P. falciparum NF54-infected Anopheles stephensi mosquitoes. In the study, the shaping of the human gammadelta T cell repertoire by repeated Plasmodium falciparum infection was examined using natural infection in Mali and controlled human malaria infection. Samples from controlled-infection subjects were taken at baseline, just before selected infections, and 21 days after each infection. Malian gammadelta TCR repertoires were analysed cross-sectionally in periods with no transmission and longitudinally across episodes of acute febrile malaria. The paper as a whole reports these results and caveats: In Vdelta2-negative gammadelta TCR repertoires, which were largely Vdelta1+, repeated controlled infections appeared to drive waves of new clonotype selection. Vgamma9/Vdelta2+ TCR repertoires kept a highly stable polyclonal repertoire across time and infection, and many TCRgamma sequences overlapped between individuals. The controlled-infection cohort was small, limiting analysis of inter-individual variability in gammadelta T cell responses. Generalizability was limited because the Malian cohort came from a small rural village made up predominantly of one ethnic group. Compared with the repertoires of Australian children, the Vdelta2-negative gammadelta TCR repertoires of Malian children appeared more clonally expanded, less diverse and less shared.

The library was prepared using multiplex PCR. Instrument used: Illumina MiSeq. Every sorted gammadelta T cell sample had both its TCR gamma (TRG) and TCR delta (TRD) chains sequenced. On the authors' methods: The repertoire analyses used clonotype tree plots, the accumulated frequency of the top 20 clonotypes, and diversity index (DI) and D75 metrics. TCRdb called clones afresh from the public reads with CATT; identical DNA rows were later merged. The V and J calls and clone size are TCRdb's, not the authors'. Present in this sample are about 48,000 delta-chain clones, approximately 1.5% of which were seen just once. 7.5% to 10% of the sample belongs to the ten largest clones. Taken from cysteine to phenylalanine, the CDR3 has 19 residues. Of the read, only the CDR3 DNA is kept; its 57 bases are in frame from base 1. From a lookup of the germline V gene, CDR1 and CDR2 are GEAIGNYY and EKD. For bulk TCR repertoire analysis, Vgamma9/Vdelta2+ and Vdelta2-negative gammadelta T cell populations were flow-sorted out of peripheral blood mononuclear cells.

The source material was gamma-delta T cells from blood. No J gene was named, though the V gene is TRDV2; TRDD3 was called by the table and not checked on the DNA. The TCR comes from a pool of human donors (malaria-infected and uninfected, not separated). CDR3 loop: CACDTLRLGDTGHTDKRIF. At the DNA level, the sequence is TGTGCCTGTGACACTCTACGACTGGGGGATACAGGTCACACCGATAAACGCATCTTT.